The sequence of this T cell receptor (beta chain) was determined in a study of PD-1 blockade in classical Hodgkin lymphoma. Study results and limitations: Patients starting nivolumab under 1 year after ASCT were excluded. CD4+ TCR diversity climbed significantly by C4D1, unlike CD8+ TCR diversity. Complete responders' baseline diversity resembled that of newly diagnosed patients.

The patients all showed relapse after autologous stem cell transplantation, while their brentuximab vedotin exposure varied. Best response was recorded as complete response, partial response or progressive disease. Germline CDR1 SGHAT, CDR2 FQNNGV. The CDR3 length is 16 residues. V was cut by 1 base and J by 4 bases, with 13 bases left in between. Notes on this clone: The antigen remains undetermined.

Using immunoSEQ multiplex PCR, the repertoire was profiled, and TCRdb retains in-frame clones only, with some absent. This repertoire shows over 25,000 clones, 75% to 90% found once; its top ten account for over 20%. The sample consisted of peripheral blood mononuclear cells (PBMCs), taken before the second cycle of nivolumab. This TCR was sampled from a human donor with classical Hodgkin lymphoma. The chain employs TRBV11-2 and TRBJ2-2; D is perhaps TRBD1 or TRBD2 (5 bases each). The CDR3 bases are TGTGCCAGCAGCTTAGTTGGGGGTCTTGGCACCGGGGAGCTGTTTTTT. Encoded protein: CASSLVGGLGTGELFF. Complete variable domain (other parts from reference TRBV11-2 and TRBJ2-2): EAGVAQSPRYKIIEKRQSVAFWCNPISGHATLYWYQQILGQGPKLLIQFQNNGVVDDSQLPKDRFSAERLKGVDSTLKIQPAKLEDSAVYLCASSLVGGLGTGELFFGEGSRLTVL.